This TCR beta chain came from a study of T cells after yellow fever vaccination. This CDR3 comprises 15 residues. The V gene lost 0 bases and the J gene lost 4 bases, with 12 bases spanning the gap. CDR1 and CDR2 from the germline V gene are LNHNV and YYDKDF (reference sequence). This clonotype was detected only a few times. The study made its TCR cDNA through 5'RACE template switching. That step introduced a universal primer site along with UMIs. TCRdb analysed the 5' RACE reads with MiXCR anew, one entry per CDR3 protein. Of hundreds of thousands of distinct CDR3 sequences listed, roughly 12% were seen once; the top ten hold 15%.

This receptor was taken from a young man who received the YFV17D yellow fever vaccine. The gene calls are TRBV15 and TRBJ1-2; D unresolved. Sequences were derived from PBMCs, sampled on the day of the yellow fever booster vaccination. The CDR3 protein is CATSRDSVLSYGYTF. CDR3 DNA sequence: TGTGCCACCAGCAGAGATAGTGTGCTTTCCTATGGCTACACCTTC.